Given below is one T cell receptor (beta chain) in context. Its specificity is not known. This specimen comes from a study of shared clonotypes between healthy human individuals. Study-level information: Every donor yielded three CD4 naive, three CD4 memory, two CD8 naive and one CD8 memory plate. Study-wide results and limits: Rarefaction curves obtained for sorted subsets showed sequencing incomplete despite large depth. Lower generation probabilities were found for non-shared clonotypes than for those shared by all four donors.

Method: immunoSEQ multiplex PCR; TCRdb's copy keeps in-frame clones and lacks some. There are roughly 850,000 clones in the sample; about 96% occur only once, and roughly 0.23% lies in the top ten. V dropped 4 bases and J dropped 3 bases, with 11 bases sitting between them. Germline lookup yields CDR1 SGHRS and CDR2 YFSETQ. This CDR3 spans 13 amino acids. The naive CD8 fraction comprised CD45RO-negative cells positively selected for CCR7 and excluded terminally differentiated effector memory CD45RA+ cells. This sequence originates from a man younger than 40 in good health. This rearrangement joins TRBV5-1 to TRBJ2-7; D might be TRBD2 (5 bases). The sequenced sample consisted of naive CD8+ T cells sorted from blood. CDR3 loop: CASSGPGNYEQYF. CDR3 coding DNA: TGCGCCAGCAGCGGACCGGGGAACTACGAGCAGTACTTC.